The 17 T cell receptor beta chains below were found in one sample sequenced in a study of T cell responses to AZD1222 COVID-19 vaccine. Measured with immunoSEQ multiplex PCR; TCRdb has only the in-frame clones, and not every one. The sample lists about 60,000 clones, roughly 84% occurring once. Sequenced material: peripheral blood, taken on day 0 of AZD1222 vaccination. The source is an adult in good health.

The chain couples TRBV11-2 to TRBJ1-4, with 10 bases aligning to TRBD1. The V gene's germline CDR1 is SGHAT and CDR2 FQNNGV. V gave up 3 bases and J gave up 7 bases; unmatched junction bases: 2. CDR3 length: 14 residues. CDR3 sequence: CASSFRTGGEKLFF. The CDR3, as DNA: TGTGCCAGCAGCTTTCGGACAGGGGGTGAAAAACTGTTTTTT.

The V gene is TRBV7-8, the J gene TRBJ1-4, with 7 bases that match TRBD1. The V gene end was trimmed by 2 bases and the J gene end by 8 bases; junction bases not matched to a gene: 17. The CDR3 is made up of 18 amino acids. CDR1 is SGHVS, CDR2 FQNEAQ, per germline. In nucleotides, the CDR3 is TGTGCCAGCAGCTTATCTCTAACCCGGCAGGGGGGTACAGAAAAACTGTTTTTT. As protein: CASSLSLTRQGGTEKLFF.

The chain couples TRBV12-5 to TRBJ1-5; D is undetermined. With 2 bases removed from V and 1 base from J, the gap between germline ends came to 3 bases. The CDR3 loop spans 13 amino acids. Germline lookup yields CDR1 LGHNT and CDR2 FRNRAP. The CDR3 nucleotides read TGTGCTAGTGGTTTGAGCAGCAATCAGCCCCAGCATTTT. It codes for CASGLSSNQPQHF.

The chain couples TRBV12-3 or TRBV12-4 to TRBJ2-7; D is undetermined. V was cut by 2 bases and J by 4 bases, with 6 bases left in between. The CDR3 has 12 amino acids. The CDR3: CASSLTEYEQYF. The CDR3 nucleotides are TGTGCCAGCAGTTTAACGGAGTACGAGCAGTACTTC.

This chain connects TRBV18 to TRBJ2-7; D is ambiguous. With 10 bases removed from V and 3 bases from J, the gap between germline ends came to 13 bases. The CDR3 has 12 residues. Germline values: CDR1 KGHSH, CDR2 LQKENI. The CDR3 region is CATGSRIYEQYF. DNA of the CDR3: TGTGCCACCGGATCCCGCATCTACGAGCAGTACTTC.

The chain combines TRBV13 with TRBJ2-1, with D possibly being TRBD1 (5 bases). V lost 0 bases to trimming and J lost 2 bases, with 8 bases between them. Germline V gene lookup returns CDR1 PRHDT and CDR2 FYEKMQ (reference sequence). The CDR3 runs to 15 residues. CDR3 region: CASSLGQGPYNEQFF. The CDR3 coding sequence is TGTGCCAGCAGCTTAGGTCAGGGTCCCTACAATGAGCAGTTCTTC.

This clone was counted a single time. This chain connects TRBV24-1 to TRBJ1-2; D not certain. The V end lost 2 bases, the J end lost 0 bases, and 15 bases lay between the germline ends. This CDR3 has 17 amino acids. CDR1 is KGHDR, CDR2 SFDVKD, per germline. The DNA of the CDR3 is TGTGCCACCAGTGATTGGAGCGGGGAGGGAGCTAACTATGGCTACACCTTC. It is translated as CATSDWSGEGANYGYTF.

The rearrangement joins TRBV3-1 (or the pseudogene TRBV3-2) to TRBJ1-5; D ambiguous. The CDR3 is made up of 15 amino acids. Trimming stripped 1 base from V and 2 bases from J, with 9 bases between. The germline CDR1 and CDR2 sequences are LGHDT and YNNKEL (reference sequence). The CDR3 sequence: CASSQGRGGNQPQHF. The DNA of the CDR3 is TGTGCCAGCAGCCAAGGCCGAGGTGGCAATCAGCCCCAGCATTTT.

The rearrangement links TRBV19 to TRBJ1-6; unclear D gene. Trimming pared 3 bases from V and 14 bases from J, leaving 8 bases between. The CDR3 is 11 amino acids. Germline CDR1 reads LNHDA; CDR2 reads SQIVND (reference sequence). The CDR3 region has the DNA TGTGCCAGTAGTATGGGAACTGCCCTCCACTTT. The encoded protein is CASSMGTALHF.

V is TRBV5-1 and J is TRBJ1-2; 7 bases agree with TRBD1. The length of the CDR3 is 15 residues. Germline V gene data show CDR1 as SGHRS and CDR2 as YFSETQ. Germline trimming cut 4 bases from V and 6 bases from J; bases unmatched to any gene: 12. This CDR3 reads CASSGRPGGRDGYTF. The DNA for the CDR3 is TGCGCCAGCAGCGGGCGGCCAGGGGGTCGGGATGGCTACACCTTC.

This chain uses TRBV7-2 with TRBJ1-6; no clear D gene. The germline gives CDR1 SGHTA, CDR2 FQGNSA. V was pared by 2 bases and J by 0 bases, with 5 bases between. This CDR3 has 15 residues. The CDR3 region has the DNA TGTGCCAGCAGCTTAACGAGCTCCTATAATTCACCCCTCCACTTT. Translated, it gives CASSLTSSYNSPLHF.

This clone was picked up a small number of times. The chain links TRBV7-9 to TRBJ1-1, with 9 nucleotides matching TRBD1. The CDR3 has 13 residues. J gave up 4 bases and V 8 bases, and 5 bases lay outside the gene matches. Per germline, CDR1 SEHNR and CDR2 FQNEAQ (reference sequence). The CDR3: CASATGGATEAFF. Here the CDR3 DNA reads TGTGCCAGCGCGACAGGGGGAGCCACTGAAGCTTTCTTT.

Sample share makes this clone medium-sized. The J gene is TRBJ1-5, the V gene TRBV7-6; unclear D gene. V lost 1 base and J lost 4, with 11 bases in between. CDR1 SGHVS and CDR2 FNYEAQ come from the germline V gene. The CDR3 consists of 15 residues. The CDR3 nucleotides are TGTGCCAGCAGCTTAGACCGGAGGCCGAATCAGCCCCAGCATTTT. This sequence encodes CASSLDRRPNQPQHF.

The chain links TRBV28 to TRBJ2-3; D call uncertain. The CDR3 runs 12 residues. V was clipped by 4 bases and J by 3 bases, with 5 bases between them. Germline values: CDR1 MDHEN, CDR2 SYDVKM. This CDR3 reads CASSSLTDTQYF. CDR3 sequence (DNA): TGTGCCAGCAGTTCTTTAACAGATACGCAGTATTTT.

The V and J genes are TRBV14 and TRBJ1-1; D uncertain. Trimming removed 0 bases at V and 0 bases at J, with 5 bases between. Germline CDR1 is SGHDN and CDR2 is FVKESK. The CDR3 length is 14 residues. The CDR3 here is CASSQDPLNTEAFF. The CDR3 region has the DNA TGTGCCAGCAGCCAAGACCCCTTGAACACTGAAGCTTTCTTT.

The V and J genes are TRBV15 and TRBJ2-2, with a tentative D call TRBD1 (5 bases). The CDR3 extends over 15 amino acids. Germline CDR1 and CDR2: LNHNV and YYDKDF (reference sequence). With 0 bases removed from V and 4 bases from J, the gap between germline ends came to 9 bases. The CDR3 DNA reads as TGTGCCACCAGCAGAGATCAGGGCAGCACCGGGGAGCTGTTTTTT. Amino acid sequence: CATSRDQGSTGELFF.

This clone was counted between two and nine times. The CDR3 region is CASSDGTDNSPLHF. CDR3 bases: TGTGCCAGCAGTGACGGGACAGATAATTCACCCCTCCACTTT. The chain links TRBV6-4 to TRBJ1-6; 7 bases map to TRBD1. Germline CDR1 and CDR2: MRHNA and SNTAGT. V lost 2 bases and J lost 5; bases outside the gene matches: 0. CDR3 length: 14 amino acids.